This is a list of T cell receptor beta chains from one sample in a study of blood T cells in healthy people across ages. Via MiXCR, TCRdb re-called the 5' RACE reads, giving one row per CDR3 protein. The repertoire holds some 1,500,000 distinct CDR3 sequences, with 35% to 45% as singletons. Input material: blood. These receptors originate from a woman aged 18-29 years in good health. Each CDR3 is given with its conserved first and last residue. Each record gives: D gene, clone size, V gene, J gene, CDR3 DNA, CDR3 protein. A D gene is named only where the DNA matches it firmly. Only some rows state a clone size, as once, few, many or a class for expanded clones.

TRBD1	-	TRBV4-1	TRBJ1-1	TGCGCCAGCAGCCAAGAGGGGACAGGGGGCTACACTGAAGCTTTCTTT	CASSQEGTGGYTEAFF
TRBD1	few	TRBV28	TRBJ2-3	TGTGCCAGCATTAGAGGACAGGGGAGAAGAGATACGCAGTATTTT	CASIRGQGRRDTQYF
-	few	TRBV20-1	TRBJ2-5	TGCAGTGCTAGGGGACCAAACTACCAAGAGACCCAGTACTTC	CSARGPNYQETQYF
-	-	TRBV12-3/TRBV12-4	TRBJ1-5	TGTACCAGCAGTTTAGCGTCCGGGTACAATCAGCCCCAGCATTTT	CTSSLASGYNQPQHF
TRBD2	-	TRBV20-1	TRBJ2-1	TGCAGTGCTCCTCTAGCGGGTTCGCCCAATGAGCAGTTCTTC	CSAPLAGSPNEQFF
TRBD2	few	TRBV27	TRBJ2-5	TGTGCCAGCAGTTCATTAGCGGGGGAGTGGGAGACCCAGTACTTC	CASSSLAGEWETQYF
-	once	TRBV7-9	TRBJ1-1	TGTGCCAGCAGCTTAAGTCAGGAGACTGAAGCTTTCTTT	CASSLSQETEAFF
-	-	TRBV7-9	TRBJ1-2	TGTGCCAGCAGCTTCGGACAGACATCTAACTATGGCTACACCTTC	CASSFGQTSNYGYTF
-	few	TRBV3-1	TRBJ2-5	TGTGCCAGCAGCCAAGCCAGACTCCCATCGGAGACCCAGTACTTC	CASSQARLPSETQYF
TRBD1	few	TRBV28	TRBJ2-7	TGTGCCAGCGGTACAGGGGTCAACAGCTACGAGCAGTACTTC	CASGTGVNSYEQYF
-	-	TRBV20-1	TRBJ1-4	TGCAGTGCTAGAGGGGGTCGTATTGAAAAACTGTTTTTT	CSARGGRIEKLFF
-	few	TRBV7-2	TRBJ1-1	TGTGCCAGCAGCTTATCGGTGAATCGGAAAAACACTGAAGCTTTCTTT	CASSLSVNRKNTEAFF
TRBD1	-	TRBV6-2/TRBV6-3	TRBJ2-5	TGTGCCAGCAGTAACCGGACAGGGATAGTAGAGACCCAGTACTTC	CASSNRTGIVETQYF
-	-	TRBV4-1	TRBJ1-1	TGCGCCAGCAGCCAAGACCCGCTGAACACTGAAGCTTTCTTT	CASSQDPLNTEAFF
-	few	TRBV20-1	TRBJ1-2	TGCAGTGCCACCCCGGGGAACTATGGCTACACCTTC	CSATPGNYGYTF
TRBD2	-	TRBV28	TRBJ2-1	TGTGCCAGCAGTACTGTAGCGGGAGCCAGCCATGAGCAGTTCTTC	CASSTVAGASHEQFF
-	-	TRBV6-5	TRBJ1-4	TGTGCCAGCAGCTCCAACCCGGCTAATGAAAAACTGTTTTTT	CASSSNPANEKLFF
-	-	TRBV6-2/TRBV6-3	TRBJ2-2	TGTGCCAGCAGTTGGACCGGGGAGCTGTTTTTT	CASSWTGELFF
-	-	TRBV15	TRBJ1-2	TGTGCCACCAGCAGAGCTCTTTTGGGAATTGGCTACACCTTC	CATSRALLGIGYTF
TRBD2	few	TRBV20-1	TRBJ2-7	TGCAGTGCCCCGGGGACTAGCGGGATCTACGAGCAGTACTTC	CSAPGTSGIYEQYF